Listed here are 11 T cell receptor beta chains from one sample, sequenced in a study of vaccination and CD4 T cells after COVID-19. Cultured CD4+ T-cell DNA underwent Oncomine TCR Beta short-read sequencing. Each CDR3 protein gets one entry after TCRdb re-called the PCR reads with MiXCR. The sample consists of about 13,000 distinct CDR3 sequences, 74% of them appearing once. As to treatment: roughly 11-day PBMC culture with coronavirus spike peptide pools or control peptides (ViraFEST assay). These receptors are not linked to any known antigen. The sequencing used CD4+ T cells from blood, cultured in vitro, collected after SARS-CoV-2 vaccination. The receptors come from a human donor who received a COVID-19 vaccine.

The chain is built from TRBV5-1 and TRBJ1-2, with TRBD1 matching 10 bases. Germline assignment: CDR1 SGHRS and CDR2 YFSETQ. The length of the CDR3 is 13 residues. Unmatched junction bases numbered 5, after V lost 4 bases and J lost 8 bases. The CDR3 sequence: CASSLGTGEGYTF. For the CDR3, the DNA is TGCGCCAGCAGCCTCGGGACAGGGGAAGGCTACACCTTC.

V is TRBV18 and J is TRBJ2-7, with D unresolved. The CDR3 extends over 13 amino acids. Germline assignment: CDR1 KGHSH and CDR2 LQKENI. The V end was cut by 2 bases, the J end by 3 bases, with 8 bases between. The DNA of the CDR3 is TGTGCCAGCTCACCAGGGTCCGACTACGAGCAGTACTTC. This gives the protein CASSPGSDYEQYF.

This chain joins TRBV7-9 and TRBJ1-2; possibly TRBD1 for D (6 bases). V was cut by 1 base and J by 4 bases, with 10 bases left in between. The CDR3 contains 14 residues. Looked up from germline, CDR1 is SEHNR and CDR2 is FQNEAQ (reference sequence). The CDR3 nucleotides are TGTGCCAGCAGCTTAGTGAGGGGGAGCTATGGCTACACCTTC. This gives the protein CASSLVRGSYGYTF. The full variable domain, its missing parts supplied by reference TRBV7-9 and TRBJ1-2, is DTGVSQNPRHKITKRGQNVTFRCDPISEHNRLYWYRQTLGQGPEFLTYFQNEAQLEKSRLLSDRFSAERPKGSFSTLEIQRTEQGDSAMYLCASSLVRGSYGYTFGSGTRLTVV.

The CDR3 region is CASSDDSSGNTIYF. The CDR3 DNA sequence: TGTGCCAGTAGCGACGACTCCTCTGGAAACACCATATATTTT. The rearrangement uses TRBV19 and TRBJ1-3; D is unclear. This CDR3 spans 14 amino acids. Germline loops: CDR1 LNHDA, CDR2 SQIVND (reference sequence). V lost 6 bases and J lost 0, with 9 bases in between. The whole variable domain, filled in from reference TRBV19 and TRBJ1-3, reads DGGITQSPKYLFRKEGQNVTLSCEQNLNHDAMYWYRQDPGQGLRLIYYSQIVNDFQKGDIAEGYSVSREKKESFPLTVTSAQKNPTAFYLCASSDDSSGNTIYFGEGSWLTVV.

J is TRBJ2-5 and V is TRBV20-1; perhaps TRBD2 as D (5 bases). V was cut by 3 bases and J by 5 bases, with 10 bases left in between. The germline CDR1 and CDR2 sequences are DFQATT and SNEGSKA (reference sequence). This CDR3 comprises 12 residues. CDR3 sequence reads: CSASGVWETQYF. DNA for the CDR3: TGCAGTGCTAGCGGGGTCTGGGAGACCCAGTACTTC.

The chain recombines TRBV7-8 with TRBJ2-3; weak D call: TRBD2 (6 bases). The CDR3 has 16 residues. Looked up from germline, CDR1 is SGHVS and CDR2 is FQNEAQ. Trimming stripped 1 base from V and 1 base from J, with 12 bases between. CDR3 nucleotides: TGTGCCAGCAGCTTAGTGGTCGGGGGAGGCACAGATACGCAGTATTTT. Its protein product is CASSLVVGGGTDTQYF.

This clonotype is categorized as large. This chain links TRBV2 with TRBJ1-5; D gene uncertain. V was pared by 4 bases and J by 3 bases, with 10 bases between. The CDR3 covers 14 residues. The germline CDR1 and CDR2 sequences are SNHLY and FYNNEI. CDR3 nucleotides: TGTGCCAGCAGTGTATCCGGGGACAATCAGCCCCAGCATTTT. Translation: CASSVSGDNQPQHF.

V is TRBV21-1 and J is TRBJ1-5; the table gives TRBD1 as D, unverified against the DNA. TRBV21-1 is annotated as a pseudogene. This CDR3 has 15 amino acids. This CDR3 is CASSKGSGSNQPQHF. The CDR3 nucleotides are TGTGCCAGCAGCAAAGGGTCAGGGAGCAATCAGCCCCAGCATTTT.

The chain joins TRBV6-1 to TRBJ2-5, with D tentatively TRBD1 or TRBD2 (6 bases each). This CDR3 comprises 15 residues. Germline lookup yields CDR1 MNHNS and CDR2 SASEGT. With 2 bases removed from V and 2 bases from J, the gap between germline ends came to 12 bases. CDR3 DNA sequence: TGTGCCAGCAGTGAAATTCGGGGGCAACAAGAGACCCAGTACTTC. Translating gives CASSEIRGQQETQYF.

The V and J genes are TRBV4-2 and TRBJ2-3; a possible D gene is TRBD2 (6 bases). In germline, CDR1 is LGHNA, CDR2 YNFKEQ. This CDR3 comprises 16 residues. Trimming pared 2 bases from V and 1 base from J, leaving 13 bases between. In DNA, the CDR3 is TGTGCCAGCAGCCAATTCAGCCTAGCGCGCACAGATACGCAGTATTTT. Its translation: CASSQFSLARTDTQYF.

V gene TRBV27 combines with J gene TRBJ1-1; 8 nucleotides align to TRBD1. V was pared by 6 bases and J by 5 bases, with 5 bases of the junction left unmatched. CDR1 is MNHEY and CDR2 is SMNVEV in the germline V gene (reference sequence). This CDR3 has 13 residues. The CDR3 DNA sequence: TGTGCCAGCAGACTCGACAGGGGTACTGAAGCTTTCTTT. Protein product: CASRLDRGTEAFF.